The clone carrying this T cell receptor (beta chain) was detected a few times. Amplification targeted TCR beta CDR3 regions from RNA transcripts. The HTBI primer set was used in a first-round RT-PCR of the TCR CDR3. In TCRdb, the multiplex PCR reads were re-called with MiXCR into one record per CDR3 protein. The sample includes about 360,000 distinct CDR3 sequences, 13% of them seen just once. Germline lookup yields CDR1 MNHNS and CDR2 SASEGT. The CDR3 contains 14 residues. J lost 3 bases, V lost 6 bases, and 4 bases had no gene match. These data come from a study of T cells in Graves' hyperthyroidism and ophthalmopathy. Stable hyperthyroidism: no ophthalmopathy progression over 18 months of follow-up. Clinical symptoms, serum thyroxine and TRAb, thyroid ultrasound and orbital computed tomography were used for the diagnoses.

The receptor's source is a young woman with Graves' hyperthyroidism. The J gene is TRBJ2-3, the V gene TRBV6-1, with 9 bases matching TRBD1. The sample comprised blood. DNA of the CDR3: TGTGCCAGCAGCGGGACAGGGTGGACAGATACGCAGTATTTT. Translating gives CASSGTGWTDTQYF.